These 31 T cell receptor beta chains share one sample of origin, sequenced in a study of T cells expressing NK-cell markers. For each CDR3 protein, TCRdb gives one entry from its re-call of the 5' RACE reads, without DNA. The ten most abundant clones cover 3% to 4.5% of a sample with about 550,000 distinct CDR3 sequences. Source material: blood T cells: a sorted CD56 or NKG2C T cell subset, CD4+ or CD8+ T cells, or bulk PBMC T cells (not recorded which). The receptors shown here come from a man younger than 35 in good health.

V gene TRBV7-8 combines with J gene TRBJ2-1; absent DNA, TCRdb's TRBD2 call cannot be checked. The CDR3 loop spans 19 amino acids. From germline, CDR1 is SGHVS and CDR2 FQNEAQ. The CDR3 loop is CASSLIASGGQREGDEQFF.

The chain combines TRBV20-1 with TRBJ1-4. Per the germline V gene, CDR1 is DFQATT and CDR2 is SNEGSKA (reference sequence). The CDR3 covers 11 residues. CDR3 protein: CSVNKREKLFF.

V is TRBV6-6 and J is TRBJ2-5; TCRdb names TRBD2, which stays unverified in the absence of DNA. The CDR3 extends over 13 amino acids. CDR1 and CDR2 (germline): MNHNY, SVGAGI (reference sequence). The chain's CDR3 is CASLGAAKETQYF.

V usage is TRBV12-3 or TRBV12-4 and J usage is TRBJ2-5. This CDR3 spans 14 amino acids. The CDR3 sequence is CASSPSYSQETQYF.

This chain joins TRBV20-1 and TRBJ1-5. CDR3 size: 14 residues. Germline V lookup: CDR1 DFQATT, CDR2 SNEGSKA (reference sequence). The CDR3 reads CSAQPDVRNQPQHF.

This chain's CDR3 is CSASDRGRSGNTIYF. The V call is TRBV20-1, the J call TRBJ1-3; TCRdb proposes TRBD1, but this gene call is untestable without DNA. CDR1 and CDR2 (germline): DFQATT, SNEGSKA (reference sequence). CDR3 size: 15 residues.

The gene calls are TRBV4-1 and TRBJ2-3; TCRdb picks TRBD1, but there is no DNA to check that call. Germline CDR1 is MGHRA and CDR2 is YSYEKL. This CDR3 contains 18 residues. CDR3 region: CASSQDLASAERGDTQYF.

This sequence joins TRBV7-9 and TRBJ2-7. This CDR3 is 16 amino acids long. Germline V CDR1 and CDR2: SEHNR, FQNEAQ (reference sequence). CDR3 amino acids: CASSSNSGTVSYEQYF.

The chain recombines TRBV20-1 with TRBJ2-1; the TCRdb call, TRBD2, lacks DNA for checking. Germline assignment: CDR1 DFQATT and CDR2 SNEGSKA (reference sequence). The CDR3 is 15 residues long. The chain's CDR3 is CSATPKTSGSFDGFF.

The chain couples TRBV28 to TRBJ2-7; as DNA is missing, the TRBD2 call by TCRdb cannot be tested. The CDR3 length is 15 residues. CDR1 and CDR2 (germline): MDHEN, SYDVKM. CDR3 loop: CASSLWASGGDEQYF.

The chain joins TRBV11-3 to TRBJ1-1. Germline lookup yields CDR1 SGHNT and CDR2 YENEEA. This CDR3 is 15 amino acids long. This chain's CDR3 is CASSLGGGEDTEAFF.

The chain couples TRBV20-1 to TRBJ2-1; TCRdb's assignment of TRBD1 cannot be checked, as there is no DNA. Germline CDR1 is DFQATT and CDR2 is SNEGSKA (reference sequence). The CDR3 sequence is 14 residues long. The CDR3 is CSAGRDTYYNEQFF.

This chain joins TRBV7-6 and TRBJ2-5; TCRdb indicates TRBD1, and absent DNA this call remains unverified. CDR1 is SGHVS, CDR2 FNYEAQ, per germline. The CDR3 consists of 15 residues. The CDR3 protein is CASSQPGTGGETQYF.

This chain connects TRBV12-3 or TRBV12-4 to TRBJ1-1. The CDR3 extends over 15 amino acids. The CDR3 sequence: CASKARGTMNTEAFF.

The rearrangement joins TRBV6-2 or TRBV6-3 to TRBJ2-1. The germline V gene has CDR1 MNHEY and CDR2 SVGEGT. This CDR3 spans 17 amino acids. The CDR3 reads CASSYSIQRSSYNEQFF.

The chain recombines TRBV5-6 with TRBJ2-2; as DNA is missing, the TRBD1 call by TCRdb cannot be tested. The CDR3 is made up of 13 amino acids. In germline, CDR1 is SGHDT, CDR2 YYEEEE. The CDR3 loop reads CASSVPRTGELFF.

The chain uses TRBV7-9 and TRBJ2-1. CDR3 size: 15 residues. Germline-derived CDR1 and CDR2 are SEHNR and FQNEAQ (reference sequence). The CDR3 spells CASSGAGVSYNEQFF.

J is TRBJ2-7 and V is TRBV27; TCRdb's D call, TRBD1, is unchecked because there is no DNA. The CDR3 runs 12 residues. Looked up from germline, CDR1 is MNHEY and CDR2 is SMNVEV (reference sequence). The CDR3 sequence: CAKGHISYEQYF.

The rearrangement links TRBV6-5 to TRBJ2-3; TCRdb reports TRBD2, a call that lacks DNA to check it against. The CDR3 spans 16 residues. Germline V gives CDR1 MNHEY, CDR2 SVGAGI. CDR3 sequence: CASSYPLAAGENTQYF.

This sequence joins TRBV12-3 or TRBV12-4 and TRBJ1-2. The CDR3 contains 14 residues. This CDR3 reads CASTSSWVNRGYTF.

The CDR3: CSVVITDTQYF. The V call is TRBV29-1, the J call TRBJ2-3. Germline CDR1 reads SQVTM; CDR2 reads ANQGSEA. The CDR3 length is 11 residues.

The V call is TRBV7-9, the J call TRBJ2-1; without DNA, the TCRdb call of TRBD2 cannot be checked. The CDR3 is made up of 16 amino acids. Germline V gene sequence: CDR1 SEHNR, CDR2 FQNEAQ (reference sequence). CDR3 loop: CASSLFGSGRAREQFF.

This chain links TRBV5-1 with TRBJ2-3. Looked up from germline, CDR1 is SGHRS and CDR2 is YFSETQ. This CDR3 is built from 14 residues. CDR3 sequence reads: CASTVQDGRDTQYF.

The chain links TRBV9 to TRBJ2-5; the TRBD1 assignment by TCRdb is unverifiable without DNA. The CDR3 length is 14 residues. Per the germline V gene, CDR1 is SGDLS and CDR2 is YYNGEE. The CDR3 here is CASSRQTGEETQYF.

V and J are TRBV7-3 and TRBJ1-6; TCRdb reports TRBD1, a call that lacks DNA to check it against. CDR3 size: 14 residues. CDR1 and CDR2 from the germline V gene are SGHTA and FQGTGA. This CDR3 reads CASSLTQGRSPLHF.

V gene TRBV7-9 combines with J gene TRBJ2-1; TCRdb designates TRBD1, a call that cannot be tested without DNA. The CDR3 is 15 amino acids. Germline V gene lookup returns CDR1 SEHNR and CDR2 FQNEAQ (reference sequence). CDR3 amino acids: CASSPGQGVYNEQFF. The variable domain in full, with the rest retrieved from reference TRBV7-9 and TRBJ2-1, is DTGVSQNPRHKITKRGQNVTFRCDPISEHNRLYWYRQTLGQGPEFLTYFQNEAQLEKSRLLSDRFSAERPKGSFSTLEIQRTEQGDSAMYLCASSPGQGVYNEQFFGPGTRLTVL.

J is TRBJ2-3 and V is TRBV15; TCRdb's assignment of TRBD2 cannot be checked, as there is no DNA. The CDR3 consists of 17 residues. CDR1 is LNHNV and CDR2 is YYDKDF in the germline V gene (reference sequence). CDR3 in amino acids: CATSRDLSPAGRYTQYF.

The CDR3 spells CASSDPREYTYEQYF. The J gene is TRBJ2-7, the V gene TRBV6-1; the TRBD2 assignment by TCRdb is unverifiable without DNA. Germline V gene lookup returns CDR1 MNHNS and CDR2 SASEGT. This CDR3 region has 15 residues.

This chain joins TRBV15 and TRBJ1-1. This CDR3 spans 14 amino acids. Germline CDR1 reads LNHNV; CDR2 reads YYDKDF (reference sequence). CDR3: CATSSGLANTEAFF. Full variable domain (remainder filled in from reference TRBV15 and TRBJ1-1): DAMVIQNPRYQVTQFGKPVTLSCSQTLNHNVMYWYQQKSSQAPKLLFHYYDKDFNNEADTPDNFQSRRPNTSFCFLDIRSPGLGDTAMYLCATSSGLANTEAFFGQGTRLTVV.

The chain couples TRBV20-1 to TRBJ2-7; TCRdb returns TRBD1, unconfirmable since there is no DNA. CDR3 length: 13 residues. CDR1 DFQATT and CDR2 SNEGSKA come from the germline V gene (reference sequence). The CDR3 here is CSARMVRGYEQYF.

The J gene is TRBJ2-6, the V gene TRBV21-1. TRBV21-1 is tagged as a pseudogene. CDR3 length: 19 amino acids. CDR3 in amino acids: CASSKFGTPAFSGANVLTF.